This T cell receptor beta chain was identified in a study of T cells in Graves' hyperthyroidism and ophthalmopathy. Study-level points and caveats: Most expanded thyroid clonotypes above 0.001 recurred in blood. The model anticipated ophthalmopathy a median 6.5 months pre-onset.

There were TCR beta CDR3 regions amplified from RNA transcripts. First-round RT-PCR targeting the TCR CDR3 was performed with the HTBI primer set. One entry per CDR3 protein, called by TCRdb with MiXCR from the multiplex PCR reads. The table records about half a million distinct CDR3 sequences, approximately 23% of them present only once. There are a few counts of this clonotype. Its antigen is not identified. Trimming took 9 bases from V and 3 from J, leaving 27 bases between them. This CDR3 has 17 residues. Sequenced material: blood. The J gene is TRBJ2-7, the V gene TRBV12-3 or TRBV12-4; D gene unclear. The source is a woman aged 70-85 years with Graves' ophthalmopathy. The CDR3 protein is CARLPTLTWMVGYEQYF. CDR3 sequence (DNA): TGTGCCAGGCTCCCGACATTGACTTGGATGGTAGGCTACGAGCAGTACTTC.